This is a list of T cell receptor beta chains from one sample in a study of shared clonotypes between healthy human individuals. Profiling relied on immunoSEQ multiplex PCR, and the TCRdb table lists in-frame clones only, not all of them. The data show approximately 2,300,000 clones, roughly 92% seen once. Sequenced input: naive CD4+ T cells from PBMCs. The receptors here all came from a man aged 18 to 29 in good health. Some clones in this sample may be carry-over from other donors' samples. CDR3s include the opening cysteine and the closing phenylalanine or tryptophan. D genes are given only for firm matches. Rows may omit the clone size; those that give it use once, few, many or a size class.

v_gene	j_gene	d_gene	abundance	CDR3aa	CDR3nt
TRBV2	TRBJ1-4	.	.	CASSDRGEKLFF	TGTGCCAGCAGTGATCGGGGAGAAAAACTGTTTTTT
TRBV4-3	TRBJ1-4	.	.	CASSQDPSEKLFF	TGCGCCAGCAGCCAAGATCCAAGTGAAAAACTGTTTTTT
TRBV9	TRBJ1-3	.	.	CASSAQPGGNTIYF	TGTGCCAGCAGCGCACAGCCAGGCGGGAACACCATATATTTT
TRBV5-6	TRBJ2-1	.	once	CASSQLVGGSYNEQFF	TGTGCCAGCAGCCAACTTGTGGGGGGCTCCTACAATGAGCAGTTCTTC
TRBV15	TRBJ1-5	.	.	CATSRAGASQPQHF	TGTGCCACCAGCAGAGCGGGGGCCTCGCAGCCCCAGCATTTT
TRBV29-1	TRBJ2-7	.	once	CSVGATGTGTLSYEQYF	TGCAGCGTGGGGGCTACCGGGACCGGCACCCTTTCCTACGAGCAGTACTTC
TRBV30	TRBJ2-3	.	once	CAWSVQMGRDTQYF	TGTGCCTGGAGTGTACAAATGGGCAGGGATACGCAGTATTTT
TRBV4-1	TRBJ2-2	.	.	CASSQRGGANTGELFF	TGCGCCAGCAGCCAGCGAGGGGGTGCTAACACCGGGGAGCTGTTTTTT
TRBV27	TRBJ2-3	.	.	CASADRPLVTDTQYF	TGTGCCAGCGCGGACAGACCATTGGTTACAGATACGCAGTATTTT
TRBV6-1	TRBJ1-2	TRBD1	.	CASSEQGGTGYTF	TGTGCCAGCAGTGAACAGGGGGGTACTGGCTACACCTTC
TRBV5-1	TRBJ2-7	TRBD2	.	CASSPWGGDSYEQYF	TGCGCCAGCAGCCCTTGGGGGGGAGACTCCTACGAGCAGTACTTC
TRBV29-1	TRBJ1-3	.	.	CSVVAGATGNTIYF	TGCAGCGTTGTTGCGGGGGCGACTGGAAACACCATATATTTT
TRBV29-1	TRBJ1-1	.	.	CSVAEGGTEAFF	TGCAGCGTTGCAGAAGGGGGCACTGAAGCTTTCTTT
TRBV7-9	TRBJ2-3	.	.	CASSSKDDTQYF	TGTGCCAGCAGCTCTAAAGATGATACGCAGTATTTT
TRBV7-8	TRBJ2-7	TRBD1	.	CASSSRDRGLYEQYF	TGTGCCAGCAGCTCCCGGGACAGGGGGCTGTACGAGCAGTACTTC
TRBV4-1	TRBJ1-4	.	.	CASSQVSQRLNEKLFF	TGCGCCAGCAGCCAAGTCTCACAGAGACTAAATGAAAAACTGTTTTTT
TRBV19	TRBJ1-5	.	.	CASSWAENQPQHF	TGTGCCAGTAGTTGGGCAGAAAATCAGCCCCAGCATTTT
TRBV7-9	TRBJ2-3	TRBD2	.	CASSSGLAGATDTQYF	TGTGCCAGCAGCTCAGGACTAGCGGGAGCTACAGATACGCAGTATTTT
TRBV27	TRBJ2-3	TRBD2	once	CASSQGLIGTDTQYF	TGTGCCAGCAGTCAGGGACTAATTGGGACAGATACGCAGTATTTT
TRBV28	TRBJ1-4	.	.	CASSGWGEKLFF	TGTGCCAGCAGTGGGTGGGGAGAAAAACTGTTTTTT